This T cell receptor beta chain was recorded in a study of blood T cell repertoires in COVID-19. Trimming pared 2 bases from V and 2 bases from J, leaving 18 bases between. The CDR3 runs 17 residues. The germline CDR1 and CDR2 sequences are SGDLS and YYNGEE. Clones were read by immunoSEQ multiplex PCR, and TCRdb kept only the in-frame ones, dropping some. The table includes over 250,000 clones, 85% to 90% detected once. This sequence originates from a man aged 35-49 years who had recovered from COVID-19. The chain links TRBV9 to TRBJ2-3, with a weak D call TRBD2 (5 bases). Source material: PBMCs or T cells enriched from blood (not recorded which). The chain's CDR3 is CASSVSPARRNTDTQYF. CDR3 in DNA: TGTGCCAGCAGCGTTAGCCCAGCCAGGAGGAACACAGATACGCAGTATTTT.